The present T cell receptor (beta chain) was sequenced within a study of radiation and T cells in renal cell carcinoma. Measured with immunoSEQ multiplex PCR; TCRdb has only the in-frame clones, and not every one. The repertoire has roughly 160,000 clones, around 89% of them found once; the top ten carry around 10%. Time point: blood 4 weeks post-SBRT, at nephrectomy. Treatment indicated: 15 Gy SBRT to primary tumor, nephrectomy 4 weeks later. There are 16 residues in the CDR3. Germline lookup yields CDR1 WNHNN and CDR2 SYGVQD (reference sequence). Trimming removed 2 bases from V and 4 bases from J; junction bases left unmatched: 11.

This receptor was identified in a woman aged 50 to 65 with renal cell carcinoma. The chain has TRBV10-1 and TRBJ2-7; TRBD2 matches 7 bases. Material: blood, obtained from a patient whose treatment included radiotherapy and nephrectomy. This CDR3 reads CASSELFRLAVYEQYF. Here the CDR3 DNA reads TGCGCCAGCAGTGAGCTTTTCCGGCTAGCGGTTTACGAGCAGTACTTC.